One and the same sample provided the 9 T cell receptor beta chains below, sequenced in a study of T cells of healthy individuals. One entry per CDR3 protein results from TCRdb running MiXCR on the 5' RACE reads. Of around 98,000 distinct CDR3 sequences listed, 17% were seen once; the top ten hold 6.2%. The origin of the receptors is a human donor in good health.

CDR3 sequence reads: CASTQSRKLFF. In nucleotides, the CDR3 is TGTGCCAGCACCCAGAGCAGAAAACTGTTTTTT. The V and J genes are TRBV28 and TRBJ1-4; D gene unclear. Germline-derived CDR1 and CDR2 are MDHEN and SYDVKM. The CDR3 is 11 residues long. V dropped 7 bases and J dropped 10 bases, with 10 bases sitting between them. The full variable domain, its missing parts supplied by reference TRBV28 and TRBJ1-4, is DVKVTQSSRYLVKRTGEKVFLECVQDMDHENMFWYRQDPGLGLRLIYFSYDVKMKEKGDIPEGYSVSREKKERFSLILESASTNQTSMYLCASTQSRKLFFGSGTQLSVL.

This clonotype was found a few times. The chain is built from TRBV10-3 and TRBJ2-7; D unclear. The CDR3 runs to 14 residues. Trimming shortened V by 3 bases and J by 0 bases, and 9 bases separated the two germline ends. Germline-derived CDR1 and CDR2 are ENHRY and SYGVKD. The CDR3 bases are TGTGCCATCAGTGATCGGGTACACTCCTACGAGCAGTACTTC. It is translated as CAISDRVHSYEQYF.

This chain uses TRBV2 with TRBJ1-5, with D possibly being TRBD1 (5 bases). From germline, CDR1 is SNHLY and CDR2 FYNNEI. Deletions cut 8 bases from V and 0 bases from J, with 11 bases between. The CDR3 contains 14 residues. CDR3 sequence reads: CASGGTYSNQPQHF. CDR3 coding DNA: TGTGCCAGCGGCGGGACCTATAGCAATCAGCCCCAGCATTTT.

The J gene is TRBJ2-3, the V gene TRBV7-8, with D possibly being TRBD2 (5 bases). The CDR3 runs to 15 residues. Deletions cut 2 bases from V and 11 bases from J, with 20 bases between. Looked up from germline, CDR1 is SGHVS and CDR2 is FQNEAQ. CDR3 in amino acids: CASSLRRAVVLLQYF. The CDR3 nucleotides read TGTGCCAGCAGCTTACGGCGAGCGGTGGTCCTGTTGCAGTATTTT.

This chain joins TRBV12-3 or TRBV12-4 and TRBJ1-2; D is ambiguous. This CDR3 region has 14 residues. With 8 bases removed from V and 7 bases from J, the gap between germline ends came to 20 bases. The CDR3, as DNA: TGTGCCAGCGCCCCGCATAGCCCTGAAGCTGGCTACACCTTC. Translating it yields CASAPHSPEAGYTF.

V and J are TRBV7-2 and TRBJ2-7; the match to TRBD1 covers 8 bases. Germline assignment: CDR1 SGHTA and CDR2 FQGNSA. CDR3 length: 15 residues. Losses at the gene ends were 5 bases for V and 2 bases for J; bases not matched to a gene: 8. The CDR3 nucleotides read TGTGCCAGCAGCGACCGGGACAGGCTAACCTACGAGCAGTACTTC. Residues: CASSDRDRLTYEQYF.

This clonotype was observed a few times. The chain has TRBV10-3 and TRBJ1-4, with 7 bases aligning to TRBD1. The V and J ends lost 3 bases and 8 bases, in that order; junction bases with no gene match: 6. Germline values: CDR1 ENHRY, CDR2 SYGVKD. There are 14 residues in the CDR3. CDR3 in amino acids: CAISDSGGYEKLFF. Written as DNA, the CDR3 is TGTGCCATCAGTGATTCAGGGGGTTACGAAAAACTGTTTTTT.

In its sample, this clonotype was seen a few times. A much larger clone lies one base from this, so it may be a read error. J is TRBJ1-2 and V is TRBV20-1; D is ambiguous. CDR3 length equals 12 residues. The V gene's germline CDR1 is DFQATT and CDR2 SNEGSKA (reference sequence). CDR3 loop: CSAIKAPDGYNF. CDR3 nucleotide sequence: TGCAGTGCTATCAAGGCTCCCGATGGCTACAACTTC.

This clonotype was recorded many times. The rearrangement links TRBV4-3 to TRBJ2-3; D possibly corresponds to TRBD1 (6 bases). The V gene lost 5 bases and the J gene lost 4 bases, with 16 bases spanning the gap. The CDR3 runs to 15 residues. Germline values: CDR1 LGHNA, CDR2 YSLEER. CDR3 nucleotide sequence: TGCGCCAGCAGCTTTGGACAGTCACGGGCAGATACGCAGTATTTT. Translated: CASSFGQSRADTQYF.